A single T cell receptor beta chain is shown here with its context. The sample is drawn from a study of blood T cell repertoires in COVID-19. At the level of the study: From the United States, Italy and Spain came samples of acute and convalescent COVID-19. T cells, B-cell-depleted T cells, or PBMCs provided the cDNA or gDNA that served as material.

The CDR3 consists of 13 residues. From germline, CDR1 is SGHAT and CDR2 FQDESV (reference sequence). V lost 4 bases and J lost 4, with 7 bases in between. Sequencing used immunoSEQ multiplex PCR; TCRdb keeps in-frame clones, though not all of them. The sample has approximately 250,000 clones, roughly 86% seen once; the top ten hold approximately 5.3%. The sequencing input was peripheral blood. The receptor's source is a woman aged 55 to 70 with COVID-19, enrolled during active disease. The chain carries TRBV11-1 and TRBJ1-4; D perhaps matches TRBD1 (5 bases). The CDR3 loop reads CASSSRVNEKLFF. In nucleotides, the CDR3 is TGTGCCAGCAGCTCCAGGGTTAATGAAAAACTGTTTTTT.